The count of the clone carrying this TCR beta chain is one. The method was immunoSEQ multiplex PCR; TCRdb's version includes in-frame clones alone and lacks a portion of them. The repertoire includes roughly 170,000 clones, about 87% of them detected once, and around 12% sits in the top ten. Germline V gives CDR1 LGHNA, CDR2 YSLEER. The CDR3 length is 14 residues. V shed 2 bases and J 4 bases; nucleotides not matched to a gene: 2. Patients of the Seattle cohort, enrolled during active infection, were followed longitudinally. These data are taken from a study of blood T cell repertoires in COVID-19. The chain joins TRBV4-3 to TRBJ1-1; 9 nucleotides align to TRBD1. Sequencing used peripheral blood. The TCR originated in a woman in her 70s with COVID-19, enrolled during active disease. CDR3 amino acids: CASSQTGGFTEAFF. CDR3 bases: TGCGCCAGCAGCCAAACAGGGGGCTTCACTGAAGCTTTCTTT.